The 10 T cell receptor beta chains presented below share a single source sample, sequenced in a study of cytotoxic CD8 clonotypes in ibrutinib-treated CLL. Measured with immunoSEQ multiplex PCR; TCRdb has only the in-frame clones, and not every one. The sample lists about 200,000 clones; 70% were seen once. The input for sequencing was PBMCs, taken after 12 months of ibrutinib treatment. Receptors originate from a human donor with chronic lymphocytic leukemia.

This clone occurred a few times. The chain has TRBV5-1 and TRBJ2-7; maybe TRBD1 (5 bases). CDR1 and CDR2 from the germline V gene are SGHRS and YFSETQ. Trimming removed 0 bases from V and 3 bases from J, with 10 bases in between. This CDR3 has 14 amino acids. Here the CDR3 DNA reads TGCGCCAGCAGCTTGGATCAGGGCAACTACGAGCAGTACTTC. This sequence encodes CASSLDQGNYEQYF.

The chain links TRBV5-6 to TRBJ2-1; 10 nucleotides line up with TRBD1. Germline V gene lookup returns CDR1 SGHDT and CDR2 YYEEEE. Trimming took 4 bases from V and 2 from J; bases not matched to a gene: 9. The CDR3 has 17 amino acids. The CDR3 DNA is TGTGCCAGCAGCCCGGCGGGCGGGACAGGGGCCTACAATGAGCAGTTCTTC. It codes for CASSPAGGTGAYNEQFF.

The gene calls are TRBV2 and TRBJ2-1, with 12 positions matching TRBD2. The V gene end was trimmed by 6 bases and the J gene end by 3 bases; junction bases not matched to a gene: 3. The germline CDR1 and CDR2 sequences are SNHLY and FYNNEI. CDR3 size: 15 residues. CDR3 sequence: CASRLAGGLYNEQFF. The CDR3 region has the DNA TGTGCCAGCAGACTAGCGGGAGGACTCTACAATGAGCAGTTCTTC. Combining the CDR3 with reference TRBV2 and TRBJ2-1 gives the whole variable domain EPEVTQTPSHQVTQMGQEVILRCVPISNHLYFYWYRQILGQKVEFLVSFYNNEISEKSEIFDDQFSVERPDGSNFTLKIRSTKLEDSAMYFCASRLAGGLYNEQFFGPGTRLTVL.

The rearrangement links TRBV4-2 to TRBJ1-4, with a tentative D call TRBD1 (5 bases). From germline, CDR1 is LGHNA and CDR2 YNFKEQ. There are 12 residues in the CDR3. V was pared by 4 bases and J by 13 bases, with 13 bases between. Here the CDR3 DNA reads TGTGCCAGCAGCCCTAGTGGGCAGGGACTGTTTTTT. Translation: CASSPSGQGLFF.

The chain carries TRBV7-8 and TRBJ1-1, with D perhaps matching TRBD1 (5 bases). V was pared by 1 base and J by 4 bases, with 13 bases between. Per the germline V gene, CDR1 is SGHVS and CDR2 is FQNEAQ. This CDR3 is 15 amino acids long. The CDR3 reads CASSLVEWGGTEAFF. CDR3 DNA: TGTGCCAGCAGCTTAGTTGAGTGGGGGGGCACTGAAGCTTTCTTT.

V gene TRBV2 combines with J gene TRBJ2-7; 7 bases are a match to TRBD1. V was clipped by 6 bases and J by 3 bases; unmatched bases: 11. Per germline, CDR1 SNHLY and CDR2 FYNNEI. This CDR3 region has 15 residues. The CDR3: CASRETGLVIYEQYF. Here the CDR3 DNA reads TGTGCCAGCAGGGAGACAGGGTTGGTCATCTACGAGCAGTACTTC.

This clone was detected only a few times. The chain has TRBV9 and TRBJ1-4; weak D call: TRBD1 (5 bases). V gave up 3 bases and J gave up 5 bases, with 26 bases separating them. Germline assignment: CDR1 SGDLS and CDR2 YYNGEE. The CDR3 sequence is 19 residues long. In nucleotides, the CDR3 is TGTGCCAGCAGCGCCGAGTGGGACGTCCCCCAACTAATAAATGAAAAACTGTTTTTT. It specifies CASSAEWDVPQLINEKLFF. The full variable domain, in which reference TRBV9 and TRBJ1-4 provide the parts outside the CDR3, is DSGVTQTPKHLITATGQRVTLRCSPRSGDLSVYWYQQSLDQGLQFLIQYYNGEERAKGNILERFSAQQFPDLHSELNLSSLELGDSALYFCASSAEWDVPQLINEKLFFGSGTQLSVL.

CDR3 amino acids: CASSRQGGHNEQFF. CDR3 DNA: TGTGCCAGCAGCCGACAGGGTGGACACAATGAGCAGTTCTTC. The genes are TRBV25-1 and TRBJ2-1, with TRBD1 matching 7 bases. This CDR3 spans 14 amino acids. Germline CDR1 MGHDK, CDR2 SYGVNS. V dropped 6 bases and J dropped 5; count of bases not matched to a gene: 7.

The J gene is TRBJ1-2, the V gene TRBV2; 11 bases fit TRBD1. V lost 4 bases to trimming and J lost 8 bases; unmatched junction nucleotides: 6. Germline V gene lookup returns CDR1 SNHLY and CDR2 FYNNEI. This CDR3 has 14 residues. CDR3: CASSADGTGGGYTF. CDR3 DNA sequence: TGTGCCAGCAGTGCCGATGGGACAGGGGGAGGCTACACCTTC.

The CDR3: CASSRERGSEQYF. DNA of the CDR3: TGTGCCAGCAGCCGCGAACGGGGGTCCGAGCAGTACTTC. The chain has TRBV7-2 and TRBJ2-7; D may be TRBD2 (6 bases). V gave up 5 bases and J gave up 6 bases, with 14 bases separating them. Germline V lookup: CDR1 SGHTA, CDR2 FQGNSA. The CDR3 has 13 residues. Supplemented by reference TRBV7-2 and TRBJ2-7, the full variable domain reads GAGVSQSPSNKVTEKGKDVELRCDPISGHTALYWYRQSLGQGLEFLIYFQGNSAPDKSGLPSDRFSAERTGGSVSTLTIQRTQQEDSAVYLCASSRERGSEQYFGPGTRLTVT.